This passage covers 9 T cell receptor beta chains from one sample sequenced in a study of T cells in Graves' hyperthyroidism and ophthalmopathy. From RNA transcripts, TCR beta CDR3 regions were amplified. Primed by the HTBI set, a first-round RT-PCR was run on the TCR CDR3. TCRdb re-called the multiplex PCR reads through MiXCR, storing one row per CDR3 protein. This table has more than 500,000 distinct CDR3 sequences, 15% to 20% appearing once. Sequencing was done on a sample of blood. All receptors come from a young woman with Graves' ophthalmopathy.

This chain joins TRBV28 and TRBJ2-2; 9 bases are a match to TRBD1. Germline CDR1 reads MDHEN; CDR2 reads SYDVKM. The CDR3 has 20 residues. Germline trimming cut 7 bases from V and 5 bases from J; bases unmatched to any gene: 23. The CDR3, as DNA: TGTGCCAGCAAAAAAGGGATTAGGCGGACAGGGGCCTTTCATACCGGGGAGCTGTTTTTT. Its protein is CASKKGIRRTGAFHTGELFF.

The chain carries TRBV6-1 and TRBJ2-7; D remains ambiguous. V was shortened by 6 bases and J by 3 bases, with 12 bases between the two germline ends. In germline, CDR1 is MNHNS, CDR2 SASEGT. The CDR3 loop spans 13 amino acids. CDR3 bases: TGTGCCAGCAGCTTAAACTCCGACTACGAGCAGTACTTC. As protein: CASSLNSDYEQYF.

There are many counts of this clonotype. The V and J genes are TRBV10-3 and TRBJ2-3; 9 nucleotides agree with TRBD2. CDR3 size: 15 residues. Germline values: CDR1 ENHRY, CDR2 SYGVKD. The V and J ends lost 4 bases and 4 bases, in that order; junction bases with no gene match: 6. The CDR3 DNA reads TGTGCCATCAGTGGGCTAGCGGGAAGGGCAGATACGCAGTATTTT. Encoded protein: CAISGLAGRADTQYF.

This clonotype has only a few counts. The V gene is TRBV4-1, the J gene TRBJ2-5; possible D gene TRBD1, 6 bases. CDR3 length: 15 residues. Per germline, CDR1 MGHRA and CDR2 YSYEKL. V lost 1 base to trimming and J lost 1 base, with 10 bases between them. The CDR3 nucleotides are TGCGCCAGCAGCCAAGGGGGGCCCCTCCAAGAGACCCAGTACTTC. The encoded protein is CASSQGGPLQETQYF.

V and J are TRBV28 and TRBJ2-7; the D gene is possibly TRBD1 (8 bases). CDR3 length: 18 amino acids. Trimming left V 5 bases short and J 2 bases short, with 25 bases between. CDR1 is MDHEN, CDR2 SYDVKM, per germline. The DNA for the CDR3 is TGTGCCAGCAGTCCCCAGGGGGCGCGACTAGCTGACGCCTACGAGCAGTACTTC. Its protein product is CASSPQGARLADAYEQYF.

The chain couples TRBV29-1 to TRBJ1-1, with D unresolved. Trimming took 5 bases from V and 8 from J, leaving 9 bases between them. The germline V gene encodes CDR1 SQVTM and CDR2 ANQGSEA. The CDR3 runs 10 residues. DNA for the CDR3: TGCAGCGTTCAGCGCAGGGAAGCTTTCTTT. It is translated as CSVQRREAFF.

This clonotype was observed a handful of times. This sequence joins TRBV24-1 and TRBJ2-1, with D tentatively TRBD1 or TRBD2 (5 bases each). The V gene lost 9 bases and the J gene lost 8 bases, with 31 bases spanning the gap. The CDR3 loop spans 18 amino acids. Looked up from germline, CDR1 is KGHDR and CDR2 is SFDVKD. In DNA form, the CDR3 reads TGTGCCACCGCGGACCGACCGAGGTATGGGACGGACTTCGATGAGCAGTTCTTC. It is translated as CATADRPRYGTDFDEQFF.

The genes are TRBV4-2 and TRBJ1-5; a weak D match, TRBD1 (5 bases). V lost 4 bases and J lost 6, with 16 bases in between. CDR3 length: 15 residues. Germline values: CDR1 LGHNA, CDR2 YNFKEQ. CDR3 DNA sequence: TGTGCCAGCAGCCGAGGGACGGAAGGGAGTCAGCCCCAGCATTTT. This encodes CASSRGTEGSQPQHF.

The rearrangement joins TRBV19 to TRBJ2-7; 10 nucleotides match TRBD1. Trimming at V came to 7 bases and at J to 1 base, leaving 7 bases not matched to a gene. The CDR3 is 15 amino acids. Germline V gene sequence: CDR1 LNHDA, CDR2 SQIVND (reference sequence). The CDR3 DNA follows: TGTGCCAGTACCCCGACAGGGGGCTCATCCTACGAGCAGTACTTC. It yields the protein CASTPTGGSSYEQYF. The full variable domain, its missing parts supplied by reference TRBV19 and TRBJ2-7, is DGGITQSPKYLFRKEGQNVTLSCEQNLNHDAMYWYRQDPGQGLRLIYYSQIVNDFQKGDIAEGYSVSREKKESFPLTVTSAQKNPTAFYLCASTPTGGSSYEQYFGPGTRLTVT.